The present entry profiles one T cell receptor beta chain with its context. These data belong to a study of blood T cell repertoires in COVID-19. Study at large: T cells, B-cell-depleted T cells, or PBMCs provided the cDNA or gDNA that served as material.

Original processing methods: Researchers report that nucleated cell counts were estimated from reference gene primer amplification. The assay was immunoSEQ multiplex PCR, and TCRdb's table has in-frame clones only and misses some. That table supplies the V and J calls and clone size; D and trimming were determined from the DNA. The sample has about 100,000 clones; roughly 77% are singletons. The TCR sequence derives from a human donor in a cohort sampled during active COVID-19. Sequences were obtained from peripheral blood.

The CDR3 DNA reads TGTGCCAGCAGCCTGGGGACTAGCGGGGACATTCAGTACTTC. It specifies CASSLGTSGDIQYF. This chain links TRBV7-9 with TRBJ2-4, with 13 bases identical to TRBD2. Germline values: CDR1 SEHNR, CDR2 FQNEAQ (reference sequence). CDR3 length: 14 residues. V gave up 5 bases and J gave up 8 bases; unmatched junction bases: 3.